Sequencing of this T cell receptor (beta chain) was carried out in a study of T cell responses to AZD1222 COVID-19 vaccine. Study outcomes and limitations: An increase in Spike-specific TCR breadth and depth was observed after two AZD1222 doses.

TCRdb's copy holds only in-frame clones and misses some; the assay was immunoSEQ multiplex PCR. The profile shows 150,000 to 200,000 clones, 85% to 90% of them singletons. Notes on this clone: The target antigen is unknown.

The source is an adult in good health. The specimen was peripheral blood, collected on day 0 of AZD1222 vaccination.

The CDR3: CASSEGAGSTGELFF. CDR3 nucleotides: TGTGCCAGCAGTGAAGGGGCAGGGAGCACCGGGGAGCTGTTTTTT. The rearrangement links TRBV6-1 to TRBJ2-2; D possibly uses TRBD1 or TRBD2 (5 bases each). V was clipped by 1 base and J by 4 bases, with 10 bases between them. This CDR3 is 15 amino acids long. The germline V gene has CDR1 MNHNS and CDR2 SASEGT.